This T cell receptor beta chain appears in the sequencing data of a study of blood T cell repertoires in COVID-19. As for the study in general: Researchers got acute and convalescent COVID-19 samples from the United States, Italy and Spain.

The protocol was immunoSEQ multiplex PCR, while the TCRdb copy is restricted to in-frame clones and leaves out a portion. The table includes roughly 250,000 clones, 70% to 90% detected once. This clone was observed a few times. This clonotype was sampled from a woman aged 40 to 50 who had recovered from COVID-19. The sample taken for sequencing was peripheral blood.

CDR3: CASSQYGDNEQFF. For the CDR3, the DNA is TGCGCCAGCAGCCAATACGGAGACAATGAGCAGTTCTTC. This rearrangement joins TRBV5-1 to TRBJ2-1, with D unresolved. The V gene's germline CDR1 is SGHRS and CDR2 YFSETQ. This CDR3 contains 13 residues. V was cut by 4 bases and J by 5 bases, with 10 bases left in between.